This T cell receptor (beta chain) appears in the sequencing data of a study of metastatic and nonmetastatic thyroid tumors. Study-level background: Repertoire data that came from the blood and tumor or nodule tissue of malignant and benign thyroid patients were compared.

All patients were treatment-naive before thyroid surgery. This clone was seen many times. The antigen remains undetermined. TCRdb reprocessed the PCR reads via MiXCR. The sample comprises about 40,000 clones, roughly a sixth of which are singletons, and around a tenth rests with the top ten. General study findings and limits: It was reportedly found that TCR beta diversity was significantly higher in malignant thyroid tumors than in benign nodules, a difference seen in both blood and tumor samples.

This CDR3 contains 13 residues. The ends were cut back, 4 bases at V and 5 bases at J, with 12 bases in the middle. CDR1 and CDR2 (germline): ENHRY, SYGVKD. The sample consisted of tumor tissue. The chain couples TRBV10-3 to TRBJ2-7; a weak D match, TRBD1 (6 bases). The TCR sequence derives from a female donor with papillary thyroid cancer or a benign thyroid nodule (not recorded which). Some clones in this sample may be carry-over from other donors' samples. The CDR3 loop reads CAISAGVGDEQYF. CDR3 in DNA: TGTGCCATCAGTGCAGGGGTCGGTGACGAGCAGTACTTC.